The TCR beta chain under discussion was sequenced for a study of T cell repertoires in cytomegalovirus infection. MiXCR, applied by TCRdb to the reads, yields one record per CDR3 protein. Here the sample spans 150,000 or so distinct CDR3 sequences, about 20% being singletons. Turning to this clonotype: Its antigen is not known.

The CDR3 runs to 14 residues. The ends lost 4 bases at V and 1 base at J; junction bases unmatched: 4. Germline assignment: CDR1 SGHKS and CDR2 YYEKEE (reference sequence). The origin of this receptor is a human donor in good health (CMV status not recorded). Some clones in this sample may be carry-over from other donors' samples. This chain connects TRBV5-5 to TRBJ1-1; TRBD1 matches 7 bases. The input for sequencing was CD8+ T cells from cultured PBMCs, taken from culture after CMV antigen stimulation. The CDR3 is CASSTRQGNTEAFF. CDR3 nucleotide sequence: TGTGCCAGCAGCACCCGACAGGGGAACACTGAAGCTTTCTTT.